This note documents a single T cell receptor beta chain sequence. The protocol was immunoSEQ multiplex PCR, while the TCRdb copy is restricted to in-frame clones and leaves out a portion. The table has 650,000 to 700,000 clones, 90% seen once; the top ten hold approximately 35%. The data originate from a study of shared clonotypes between healthy human individuals. CDR3 size: 15 residues. V lost 6 bases and J lost 5, with 23 bases in between. Germline CDR1 and CDR2: SQVTM and ANQGSEA. Healthy HIV-negative adults without recent acute infections or vaccinations served as donors. The sequence was collected from a man between 18 and 29 years old in good health. Some clones in this sample may be carry-over from other donors' samples. Sequenced input: memory CD8+ T cells from PBMCs. Described subset: CD45RO+ cells pooled with CCR7-negative TemRA cells. The chain is built from TRBV29-1 and TRBJ2-7, with D tentatively TRBD1 (6 bases). The CDR3 DNA reads as TGCAGCGTCCGCCGGCGAGGGCAGGGGATCGACGAGCAGTACTTC. As protein: CSVRRRGQGIDEQYF.